The 20 T cell receptor beta chains listed next were all sequenced from one sample in a study of OX40 agonist ivuxolimab in advanced cancers. Sequencing was performed with immunoSEQ multiplex PCR; in TCRdb, only in-frame clones are kept and a portion is missing. The sample has about 45,000 clones, roughly four fifths seen once. The specimen comprised CD4+ or CD8+ T cells sorted from blood, sampled in a trial of the OX40 agonist ivuxolimab. All receptors derive from an adult with an advanced solid tumor such as melanoma, head and neck, liver or kidney cancer.

The rearrangement joins TRBV10-3 to TRBJ2-7; D unclear. The CDR3 contains 12 residues. Germline CDR1 is ENHRY and CDR2 is SYGVKD. Trimming left V 4 bases short and J 5 bases short, with 9 bases between. The CDR3 sequence is CAISGLLDEQYF. The CDR3 coding sequence is TGTGCCATCAGTGGCCTTTTGGACGAGCAGTACTTC.

The chain is built from TRBV5-6 and TRBJ1-1; maybe TRBD1 (5 bases). The V and J ends lost 4 bases and 2 bases respectively, with 15 bases between them. The CDR3 is 15 residues long. Germline CDR1 is SGHDT and CDR2 is YYEEEE. The CDR3 sequence: CASSRGGLGNTEAFF. The CDR3 nucleotides are TGTGCCAGCAGCAGGGGTGGGTTAGGCAACACTGAAGCTTTCTTT.

This chain connects TRBV5-1 to TRBJ1-5; D is unclear. Germline-derived CDR1 and CDR2 are SGHRS and YFSETQ. CDR3 size: 14 residues. The ends were cut back, 0 bases at V and 2 bases at J, with 6 bases in the middle. The CDR3 nucleotides read TGCGCCAGCAGCTTGGGGGATCGCAATCAGCCCCAGCATTTT. It translates to CASSLGDRNQPQHF. The variable domain in full, with the rest retrieved from reference TRBV5-1 and TRBJ1-5, is KAGVTQTPRYLIKTRGQQVTLSCSPISGHRSVSWYQQTPGQGLQFLFEYFSETQRNKGNFPGRFSGRQFSNSRSEMNVSTLELGDSALYLCASSLGDRNQPQHFGDGTRLSIL.

V and J are TRBV2 and TRBJ1-5; D may be TRBD1 (6 bases). Germline CDR1 and CDR2: SNHLY and FYNNEI. The V end lost 6 bases, the J end lost 9 bases, and 18 bases lay between the germline ends. The CDR3 extends over 14 amino acids. The CDR3 sequence: CASSEGDTRGPQHF. The CDR3 DNA reads as TGTGCCAGCAGCGAGGGGGACACCCGAGGGCCCCAGCATTTT.

This chain joins TRBV5-6 and TRBJ1-3; tentatively, D is TRBD1 (6 bases). The germline CDR1 and CDR2 sequences are SGHDT and YYEEEE. This CDR3 is 16 amino acids long. Trimming removed 5 bases from V and 2 bases from J, with 17 bases in between. The chain's CDR3 is CASSLLIPGAGNTIYF. The CDR3 region has the DNA TGTGCCAGCAGTTTACTTATACCAGGGGCTGGAAACACCATATATTTT.

This chain uses TRBV27 with TRBJ2-2; no clear D. V was pared by 4 bases and J by 0 bases, with 9 bases between. The CDR3 consists of 15 residues. Looked up from germline, CDR1 is MNHEY and CDR2 is SMNVEV (reference sequence). For the CDR3, the DNA is TGTGCCAGCAGTTCCTCGTCAGCGAACACCGGGGAGCTGTTTTTT. This gives the protein CASSSSSANTGELFF.

The chain couples TRBV30 to TRBJ1-6; no clear D. CDR1 is GTSNPN, CDR2 SVGIG, per germline (reference sequence). V was trimmed by 0 bases and J by 5 bases, leaving 8 bases between them. This CDR3 has 14 amino acids. The CDR3 spells CAWSVPEDNSPLHF. The CDR3 DNA sequence: TGTGCCTGGAGTGTACCGGAGGATAATTCACCCCTCCACTTT. Variable domain in full (rest from reference TRBV30 and TRBJ1-6): SQTIHQWPATLVQPVGSPLSLECTVEGTSNPNLYWYRQAAGRGLQLLFYSVGIGQISSEVPQNLSASRPQDRQFILSSKKLLLSDSGFYLCAWSVPEDNSPLHFGNGTRLTVT.

V and J are TRBV2 and TRBJ2-5, with 13 bases identical to TRBD2. The CDR3 has 16 residues. V lost 5 bases, J lost 5 bases, and 8 bases stayed unmatched. Germline V lookup: CDR1 SNHLY, CDR2 FYNNEI. The CDR3 region is CASSQTSGGASETQYF. The CDR3 DNA reads TGTGCCAGCAGTCAAACTAGCGGGGGGGCCTCGGAGACCCAGTACTTC.

By frequency in the sample, this clone is medium-sized. This chain uses TRBV9 with TRBJ2-4; no firm D call. CDR3 length equals 15 residues. The V end lost 4 bases, the J end lost 0 bases, and 11 bases lay between the germline ends. Per germline, CDR1 SGDLS and CDR2 YYNGEE. The CDR3 loop is CASSPSPGAKNIQYF. The CDR3 bases are TGTGCCAGCAGCCCTTCCCCGGGAGCCAAAAACATTCAGTACTTC.

The chain joins TRBV19 to TRBJ2-5, with TRBD2 as a possible D gene (6 bases). The CDR3 contains 15 residues. The V gene's germline CDR1 is LNHDA and CDR2 SQIVND (reference sequence). V was clipped by 6 bases and J by 4 bases, with 18 bases between them. CDR3 amino acids: CASRNNRLGGETQYF. CDR3 nucleotide sequence: TGTGCCAGTAGGAACAACCGACTCGGGGGAGAGACCCAGTACTTC.

The J gene is TRBJ2-4, the V gene TRBV6-1, with D tentatively TRBD2 (6 bases). The CDR3 covers 13 residues. Germline CDR1 MNHNS, CDR2 SASEGT. The ends were cut back, 3 bases at V and 6 bases at J, with 9 bases in the middle. The chain's CDR3 is CASSDGGGNIQYF. The DNA for the CDR3 is TGTGCCAGCAGTGACGGGGGTGGAAACATTCAGTACTTC.

This clone came up a few times. This rearrangement joins TRBV2 to TRBJ1-4; possibly TRBD1 for D (6 bases). Trimming pared 5 bases from V and 7 bases from J, leaving 11 bases between. Germline-derived CDR1 and CDR2 are SNHLY and FYNNEI. There are 13 residues in the CDR3. For the CDR3, the DNA is TGTGCCAGCAGTACAGGGTTAGGTGAAAAACTGTTTTTT. Encoded protein: CASSTGLGEKLFF.

This clone was observed a single time. The chain has TRBV5-6 and TRBJ1-5; D call uncertain. This CDR3 has 16 amino acids. Trimming shortened V by 1 base and J by 0 bases, and 11 bases separated the two germline ends. Germline CDR1 and CDR2: SGHDT and YYEEEE. In DNA form, the CDR3 reads TGTGCCAGCAGCTTGTTGGGAGTCCTTAGCAATCAGCCCCAGCATTTT. Its protein product is CASSLLGVLSNQPQHF. Full variable domain (remainder filled in from reference TRBV5-6 and TRBJ1-5): DAGVTQSPTHLIKTRGQQVTLRCSPKSGHDTVSWYQQALGQGPQFIFQYYEEEERQRGNFPDRFSGHQFPNYSSELNVNALLLGDSALYLCASSLLGVLSNQPQHFGDGTRLSIL.

The V gene is TRBV5-6, the J gene TRBJ1-1; D possibly corresponds to TRBD1 (6 bases). The V gene's germline CDR1 is SGHDT and CDR2 YYEEEE. Trimming removed 4 bases at V and 1 base at J, with 11 bases between. The CDR3 has 14 residues. As DNA, the CDR3 is TGTGCCAGCAGCCTTGGACAGTGGAACACTGAAGCTTTCTTT. It specifies CASSLGQWNTEAFF.

The chain has TRBV6-5 and TRBJ2-1; D remains ambiguous. The germline V gene encodes CDR1 MNHEY and CDR2 SVGAGI. The CDR3 length is 12 residues. Between the trimmed V and J ends, which lost 8 bases and 0 bases, there was a span of 5 bases. The CDR3 DNA sequence: TGTGCCAGCGGGTACTCCTACAATGAGCAGTTCTTC. Translating gives CASGYSYNEQFF.

V gene TRBV19 combines with J gene TRBJ1-2; no clear D gene. Trimming pared 2 bases from V and 0 bases from J, leaving 1 base between. This CDR3 is 12 amino acids long. CDR1 is LNHDA, CDR2 SQIVND, per germline (reference sequence). In DNA, the CDR3 is TGTGCCAGTAGTATATCTAACTATGGCTACACCTTC. This gives the protein CASSISNYGYTF.

The chain links TRBV6-1 to TRBJ1-4, with D unresolved. Per germline, CDR1 MNHNS and CDR2 SASEGT. CDR3 size: 15 residues. Trimming removed 5 bases at V and 0 bases at J, with 10 bases between. The CDR3 loop is CASSLTLSTNEKLFF. The CDR3 DNA reads as TGTGCCAGCAGTCTCACTCTATCAACTAATGAAAAACTGTTTTTT.

The rearrangement links TRBV5-4 to TRBJ1-4, with D hard to call. V was pared by 4 bases and J by 0 bases, with 10 bases between. CDR3 length equals 15 residues. The V gene's germline CDR1 is SGHNT and CDR2 YYREEE (reference sequence). The CDR3: CASSPDGPTNEKLFF. The CDR3 nucleotides read TGTGCCAGCAGCCCCGACGGACCAACTAATGAAAAACTGTTTTTT.

This clone has just one count. The rearrangement uses TRBV9 and TRBJ1-4, with TRBD1 identical over 9 bases. Germline V lookup: CDR1 SGDLS, CDR2 YYNGEE. J was trimmed by 5 bases and V by 3 bases; bases with no gene match: 2. The length of the CDR3 is 14 residues. The CDR3 DNA follows: TGTGCCAGCAGCGCCGACAGGGGGAATGAAAAACTGTTTTTT. Its protein is CASSADRGNEKLFF.

This clone has a handful of counts. The V gene is TRBV30, the J gene TRBJ2-7; TRBD1 matches 7 bases. Germline loops: CDR1 GTSNPN, CDR2 SVGIG (reference sequence). After removal of 4 bases from V and 0 bases from J, the junction contained 9 bases not matched to a gene. The CDR3 has 15 residues. CDR3 nucleotides: TGTGCCTGGAATGGCGGACAGGCAAGCTCCTACGAGCAGTACTTC. Its translation: CAWNGGQASSYEQYF.